The 27 T cell receptor beta chains below were found in one sample sequenced in a study of T cells after yellow fever vaccination. MiXCR, run by TCRdb on the 5' RACE reads, gives a single entry per CDR3 protein. Of under 550,000 distinct CDR3 sequences in the sample, 21% were seen once. Sequenced here: PBMCs, sampled approximately 22 days after the first yellow fever vaccination. Receptors originate from a man aged 18 to 35 who received the YFV17D yellow fever vaccine.

This clonotype was recorded many times. V gene TRBV3-1 combines with J gene TRBJ2-5; 8 nucleotides align to TRBD2. The junction had 3 bases not matched to a gene; V was cut back by 4 bases and J by 5 bases. CDR1 is LGHDT and CDR2 is YNNKEL in the germline V gene (reference sequence). CDR3 length equals 13 residues. CDR3 bases: TGTGCCAGCAGCCTTCGACTAGCGGAGACCCAGTACTTC. It specifies CASSLRLAETQYF.

This clonotype was seen more than once but under ten times. The V gene is TRBV6-1, the J gene TRBJ2-5; 9 bases are a match to TRBD1. CDR1 is MNHNS and CDR2 is SASEGT in the germline V gene. This CDR3 has 15 residues. V lost 6 bases and J lost 5; bases outside the gene matches: 10. This chain's CDR3 is CASSPGGTGIETQYF. DNA for the CDR3: TGTGCCAGCAGCCCAGGCGGGACAGGGATCGAGACCCAGTACTTC.

The chain links TRBV5-1 to TRBJ1-4, with unresolved D. From germline, CDR1 is SGHRS and CDR2 YFSETQ. There are 13 residues in the CDR3. Trimming shortened V by 2 bases and J by 5 bases, and 7 bases separated the two germline ends. CDR3 coding DNA: TGCGCCAGCAGCTTCCCCGGAAATGAAAAACTGTTTTTT. It is translated as CASSFPGNEKLFF.

This clonotype was counted a few times. This rearrangement joins TRBV27 to TRBJ1-2; TRBD1 matches at 7 bases. The CDR3 length is 15 residues. Trimming at V came to 3 bases and at J to 4 bases, leaving 8 bases not matched to a gene. The germline gives CDR1 MNHEY, CDR2 SMNVEV (reference sequence). The CDR3 DNA is TGTGCCAGCAGTTTTGAGGGGGCGGGCCCCTATGGCTACACCTTC. Its translation is CASSFEGAGPYGYTF.

The gene calls are TRBV20-1 and TRBJ2-1; 10 nucleotides match TRBD1. Germline V gene lookup returns CDR1 DFQATT and CDR2 SNEGSKA (reference sequence). The J segment lost 15 bases and the V segment lost 0 bases, leaving 8 bases of the junction unmatched. This CDR3 is built from 13 residues. The DNA of the CDR3 is TGCAGTGCTAGAGATTTGGGACAGGGGCTTCTGTTCTTC. Encoded protein: CSARDLGQGLLFF.

A few counts support this clonotype. This chain connects TRBV10-3 to TRBJ2-7, with TRBD1 matching 8 bases. Germline V gene lookup returns CDR1 ENHRY and CDR2 SYGVKD. The CDR3 sequence is 15 residues long. The junction had 4 bases not matched to a gene; V was cut back by 2 bases and J by 1 base. The CDR3: CAISERRTGSYEQYF. CDR3 sequence (DNA): TGTGCCATCAGTGAGAGGAGGACAGGGTCCTACGAGCAGTACTTC.

Only a few counts were recorded for this clonotype. The V and J genes are TRBV7-2 and TRBJ1-1; TRBD1 is a possible D gene (5 bases). The CDR3 has 15 amino acids. CDR1 is SGHTA and CDR2 is FQGNSA in the germline V gene. Trimming stripped 6 bases from V and 0 bases from J, with 14 bases between. This CDR3 is CASSFAGTLNTEAFF. CDR3 coding DNA: TGTGCCAGCAGTTTTGCCGGGACCTTGAACACTGAAGCTTTCTTT.

This clonotype turned up a few times. The chain is built from TRBV5-1 and TRBJ2-2; 10 bases agree with TRBD2. CDR3 length equals 15 residues. The J segment lost 6 bases and the V segment lost 0 bases, leaving 2 bases of the junction unmatched. CDR1 is SGHRS, CDR2 YFSETQ, per germline. The CDR3: CASSLESGGAGELFF. CDR3 in DNA: TGCGCCAGCAGCTTGGAGAGCGGGGGGGCCGGGGAGCTGTTTTTT.

This clonotype was seen a handful of times. The V gene is TRBV20-1, the J gene TRBJ2-7; 10 nucleotides match TRBD2. Per germline, CDR1 DFQATT and CDR2 SNEGSKA (reference sequence). CDR3 length: 15 residues. The V and J ends lost 2 bases and 4 bases, in that order; junction bases with no gene match: 8. The CDR3 reads CSARRSLAGSYEQYF. The CDR3 DNA follows: TGCAGTGCTAGACGGTCACTAGCGGGGAGTTACGAGCAGTACTTC.

This chain connects TRBV4-1 to TRBJ1-3; D is unresolved. V shed 3 bases and J shed 2 bases, with 11 bases lying between them. The CDR3 runs to 15 residues. Germline-derived CDR1 and CDR2 are MGHRA and YSYEKL. As DNA, the CDR3 is TGCGCCAGCAGCCACCCTTCGGGAGCTGGAAACACCATATATTTT. Translated: CASSHPSGAGNTIYF.

There are a few counts of this clonotype. The V call is TRBV5-1, the J call TRBJ2-1, with 8 bases fitting TRBD2. V was pared by 0 bases and J by 4 bases, with 12 bases of the junction left unmatched. The CDR3 has 18 amino acids. Germline-derived CDR1 and CDR2 are SGHRS and YFSETQ. DNA for the CDR3: TGCGCCAGCAGCTTGGTCGCGCCCTCGCGGGGGGCTTACAATGAGCAGTTCTTC. Its protein product is CASSLVAPSRGAYNEQFF.

The chain couples TRBV6-4 to TRBJ2-2; 12 bases match TRBD1. V lost 4 bases, J lost 2 bases, and 5 bases stayed unmatched. Germline CDR1 and CDR2: MRHNA and SNTAGT. CDR3 length: 17 amino acids. The CDR3 DNA reads as TGTGCCAGCAGTGCTCATGGGACAGGGGGCAACACCGGGGAGCTGTTTTTT. Protein: CASSAHGTGGNTGELFF.

This sequence joins TRBV5-1 and TRBJ2-5, with 10 bases identical to TRBD2. The germline gives CDR1 SGHRS, CDR2 YFSETQ. The trim removed 4 bases at V and 2 bases at J, leaving 5 bases unmatched. The CDR3 spans 15 residues. CDR3 sequence reads: CASSRGLAQQETQYF. The DNA for the CDR3 is TGCGCCAGCAGCAGGGGACTAGCGCAACAAGAGACCCAGTACTTC.

This clonotype was counted many times. The rearrangement links TRBV5-1 to TRBJ1-4; weak D call: TRBD1 (5 bases). CDR1 SGHRS and CDR2 YFSETQ come from the germline V gene. Trimming took 1 base from V and 11 from J, leaving 21 bases between them. The CDR3 length is 16 residues. The CDR3 sequence: CASSLSSPEGSGKLFF. The CDR3 DNA sequence: TGCGCCAGCAGCTTGTCATCCCCTGAGGGGTCCGGGAAACTGTTTTTT.

This clonotype has a handful of counts. The chain is built from TRBV5-4 and TRBJ2-1, with 8 nucleotides matching TRBD1. Germline assignment: CDR1 SGHNT and CDR2 YYREEE (reference sequence). The V segment lost 3 bases and the J segment 5 bases; nucleotides outside the gene matches: 7. This CDR3 has 15 amino acids. The CDR3 coding sequence is TGTGCCAGCAGCTACCCGTGGGACAGGAACAATGAGCAGTTCTTC. Translating it yields CASSYPWDRNNEQFF.

This clonotype came up a few times. The chain couples TRBV7-2 to TRBJ2-3; maybe TRBD1 (6 bases). Trimming left V 5 bases short and J 0 bases short, with 12 bases between. Looked up from germline, CDR1 is SGHTA and CDR2 is FQGNSA. This CDR3 contains 15 residues. The CDR3 here is CASSRDRISTDTQYF. In DNA form, the CDR3 reads TGTGCCAGCAGCCGTGACAGGATCAGCACAGATACGCAGTATTTT. Based on the CDR3 plus reference TRBV7-2 and TRBJ2-3, the full variable domain is GAGVSQSPSNKVTEKGKDVELRCDPISGHTALYWYRQSLGQGLEFLIYFQGNSAPDKSGLPSDRFSAERTGGSVSTLTIQRTQQEDSAVYLCASSRDRISTDTQYFGPGTRLTVL.

This clonotype was observed once. The genes are TRBV14 and TRBJ2-7; no clear D. The germline V gene encodes CDR1 SGHDN and CDR2 FVKESK. The CDR3 totals 15 residues. CDR3 loop: CASTQRDPGRREQYV. The DNA of the CDR3 is TGTGCCAGCACCCAAAGAGATCCAGGTCGTCGCGAGCAGTACGTC.

This chain uses TRBV6-1 with TRBJ1-5; no firm D call. This CDR3 is built from 16 residues. CDR1 is MNHNS and CDR2 is SASEGT in the germline V gene. Deletions cut 4 bases from V and 2 bases from J, with 15 bases between. In nucleotides, the CDR3 is TGTGCCAGCAGTGCGACCGGGCCTAACGGCAATCAGCCCCAGCATTTT. It yields the protein CASSATGPNGNQPQHF.

The chain links TRBV20-1 to TRBJ1-1; D may be TRBD1 (6 bases). This CDR3 comprises 9 residues. CDR1 and CDR2 (germline): DFQATT, SNEGSKA (reference sequence). This CDR3 reads CSVDSEAFF. In DNA form, the CDR3 reads TGCAGCGTGGACAGTGAAGCTTTCTTT.

V gene TRBV7-3 combines with J gene TRBJ1-6, with D tentatively TRBD1 (5 bases). The CDR3 is 14 residues long. The V end lost 5 bases, the J end lost 9 bases, and 14 bases lay between the germline ends. In germline, CDR1 is SGHTA, CDR2 FQGTGA. CDR3 protein: CASSLQGIGSPLHF. The CDR3 DNA sequence: TGTGCCAGCAGCCTCCAGGGAATTGGTTCACCCCTCCACTTT.

This clonotype has just a few counts. The gene calls are TRBV20-1 and TRBJ2-5; D gene uncertain. CDR1 and CDR2 from the germline V gene are DFQATT and SNEGSKA (reference sequence). This CDR3 comprises 13 residues. The V gene lost 5 bases and the J gene lost 7 bases, with 17 bases spanning the gap. CDR3 loop: CSARRYAGGTQYF. CDR3 coding DNA: TGCAGTGCTCGACGGTACGCCGGCGGGACCCAGTACTTC.

The V gene is TRBV24-1, the J gene TRBJ2-3; 7 bases map to TRBD2. Germline V gene data show CDR1 as KGHDR and CDR2 as SFDVKD. CDR3 length equals 13 residues. J lost 1 base, V lost 12 bases, and 6 bases had no gene match. This CDR3 reads CAAGAGGTDTQYF. CDR3 coding DNA: TGTGCCGCCGGGGCGGGGGGCACAGATACGCAGTATTTT.

This clonotype came up a few times. V is TRBV6-5 and J is TRBJ2-5; 7 nucleotides line up with TRBD1. The CDR3 consists of 15 residues. The junction had 5 bases not matched to a gene; V was cut back by 0 bases and J by 4 bases. The V gene's germline CDR1 is MNHEY and CDR2 SVGAGI. Here the CDR3 DNA reads TGTGCCAGCAGTTACTCGAGATCAGGGGGAGAGACCCAGTACTTC. This sequence encodes CASSYSRSGGETQYF.

The sample holds a few counts of this clonotype. The V call is TRBV2, the J call TRBJ1-1; 8 bases fit TRBD1. This CDR3 comprises 15 residues. V was pared by 6 bases and J by 2 bases, with 8 bases of the junction left unmatched. The V gene's germline CDR1 is SNHLY and CDR2 FYNNEI. This CDR3 reads CASRDRGLVNTEAFF. CDR3 nucleotide sequence: TGTGCCAGCAGAGACAGGGGCCTGGTAAACACTGAAGCTTTCTTT.

The chain has TRBV13 and TRBJ2-1; D gene ambiguous. The CDR3 runs 13 residues. Germline CDR1 PRHDT, CDR2 FYEKMQ (reference sequence). V lost 5 bases to trimming and J lost 5 bases, with 10 bases between them. DNA of the CDR3: TGTGCCAGCAGCCCAGAGTCGGACAATGAGCAGTTCTTC. Protein product: CASSPESDNEQFF.

This clonotype was recorded a few times. The J gene is TRBJ1-2, the V gene TRBV15; 7 bases are shared with TRBD1. The V segment lost 0 bases and the J segment 6 bases; nucleotides outside the gene matches: 4. The CDR3 contains 14 residues. The germline V gene encodes CDR1 LNHNV and CDR2 YYDKDF (reference sequence). The CDR3 spells CATSRETGEHGYTF. CDR3 bases: TGTGCCACCAGCAGAGAAACAGGGGAGCATGGCTACACCTTC.

The CDR3 coding sequence is TGCGCCAGCAGCTTAGAGCGCTACGAGCAGTACTTC. The encoded protein is CASSLERYEQYF. The chain employs TRBV5-1 and TRBJ2-7; no definite D call. Germline V gene lookup returns CDR1 SGHRS and CDR2 YFSETQ. This CDR3 region has 12 residues. V lost 2 bases and J 3 bases, leaving 6 bases between the germline ends.